This T cell receptor (beta chain) was observed in a study of CD4 T cell repertoires in COVID-19. Findings and caveats of the study: Some SARS-CoV-2 clonotypes, between about 7 and 27%, recurred in SARS-CoV and/or HKU1 cultures. Sharing of several most expanded SARS-CoV-2-reactive clonotypes across memory subsets suggested intraclonal diversification.

TCRdb keeps only in-frame clones here, not all; method: immunoSEQ multiplex PCR. Here the sample spans around 25,000 clones, roughly 93% being singletons. About this clone itself: Its antigen is undetermined.

The memory T cells were sequenced right after ex vivo isolation, without culture. The germline gives CDR1 LNHDA, CDR2 SQIVND (reference sequence). The CDR3 spans 15 residues. V dropped 8 bases and J dropped 2; count of bases not matched to a gene: 8. Sequencing was performed on circulating follicular helper CD4+ T cells (cTfh) from blood, taken before the COVID-19 pandemic. This TCR derives from a human donor who had COVID-19. V usage is TRBV19 and J usage is TRBJ1-2; 10 bases line up with TRBD1. CDR3: CASSGTGAPNYGYTF. In DNA, the CDR3 is TGTGCCAGTTCCGGGACAGGGGCGCCAAACTATGGCTACACCTTC.